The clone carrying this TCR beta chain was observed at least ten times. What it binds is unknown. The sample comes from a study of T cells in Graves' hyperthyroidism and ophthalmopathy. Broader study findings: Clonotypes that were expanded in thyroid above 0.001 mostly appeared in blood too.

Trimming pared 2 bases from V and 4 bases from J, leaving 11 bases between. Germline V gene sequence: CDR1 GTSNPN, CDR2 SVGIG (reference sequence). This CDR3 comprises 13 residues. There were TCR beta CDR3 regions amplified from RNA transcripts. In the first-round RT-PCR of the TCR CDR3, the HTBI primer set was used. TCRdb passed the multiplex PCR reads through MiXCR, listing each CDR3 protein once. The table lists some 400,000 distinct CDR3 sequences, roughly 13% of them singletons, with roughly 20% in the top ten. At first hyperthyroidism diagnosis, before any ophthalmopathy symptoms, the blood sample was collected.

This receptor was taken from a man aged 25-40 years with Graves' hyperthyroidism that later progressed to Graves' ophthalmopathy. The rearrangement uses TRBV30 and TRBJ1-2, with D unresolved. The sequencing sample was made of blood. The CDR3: CAWSRTGVYGYTF. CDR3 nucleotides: TGTGCCTGGAGTCGGACGGGTGTCTATGGCTACACCTTC.